This T cell receptor (beta chain) is drawn from a study of CD8 T cells in ankylosing spondylitis. In this sample, this clonotype turned up many times. The antigen remains unidentified. Germline values: CDR1 SQVTM, CDR2 ANQGSEA. Trimming took 7 bases from V and 4 from J, leaving 11 bases between them. The CDR3 runs 12 residues. TCRdb passed the 5' RACE reads through MiXCR, listing each CDR3 protein once. The repertoire consists of some 180,000 distinct CDR3 sequences, with roughly 18% occurring once and the leading ten covering around 4.5%. Study-level points and caveats: Disease-associated clones were reportedly significantly overrepresented in matched ankylosing spondylitis synovial fluid.

The origin of this receptor is a male donor aged 10-30 years with ankylosing spondylitis or in good health (not recorded which). Source material: blood, either unsorted or a sorted T cell fraction (not recorded which). This sequence joins TRBV29-1 and TRBJ2-1; a possible D gene is TRBD2 (6 bases). The CDR3 DNA is TGCAGCGGGAGGGCCGGGTACAATGAGCAGTTCTTC. Encoded protein: CSGRAGYNEQFF.